These 27 T cell receptor beta chains originate from one sample sequenced in a study of cytomegalovirus exposure and HLA in healthy donors. PCR employed 60 Vbeta and 13 Jbeta primers. Profiled with immunoSEQ multiplex PCR; TCRdb holds only in-frame clones, not every one. Counted here are more than 40,000 clones, 81% occurring once; the ten biggest clones make up around 3%. Sequenced input: PBMCs. The receptors were sampled from a man aged 50-59 years in good health and CMV-seronegative.

V and J are TRBV19 and TRBJ1-5; D may be TRBD1 (6 bases). Germline CDR1 is LNHDA and CDR2 is SQIVND (reference sequence). The CDR3 loop spans 17 amino acids. V was clipped by 8 bases and J by 5 bases, with 25 bases between them. The CDR3 DNA reads as TGTGCCAGTTCCCCCGGCGGGGGGGCGCGGATTTATCAGCCCCAGCATTTT. Its translation: CASSPGGGARIYQPQHF. The full variable domain, its missing parts supplied by reference TRBV19 and TRBJ1-5, is DGGITQSPKYLFRKEGQNVTLSCEQNLNHDAMYWYRQDPGQGLRLIYYSQIVNDFQKGDIAEGYSVSREKKESFPLTVTSAQKNPTAFYLCASSPGGGARIYQPQHFGDGTRLSIL.

The chain combines TRBV5-1 with TRBJ2-5; tentative D call: TRBD1 (5 bases). The CDR3 spans 14 residues. Germline loops: CDR1 SGHRS, CDR2 YFSETQ. V lost 1 base and J 5 bases, leaving 12 bases between the germline ends. The CDR3 is CASSLYGASETQYF. The CDR3 DNA reads as TGCGCCAGCAGCTTGTATGGGGCATCGGAGACCCAGTACTTC.

The chain uses TRBV6-5 and TRBJ2-7; 9 bases agree with TRBD2. The length of the CDR3 is 13 residues. Looked up from germline, CDR1 is MNHEY and CDR2 is SVGAGI. Trimming cost V 6 bases and J 3 bases; bases outside gene matches: 3. The CDR3 DNA sequence: TGTGCCAGCAGATTAGCGGGAGTCTACGAGCAGTACTTC. Protein sequence: CASRLAGVYEQYF.

The V call is TRBV6-1, the J call TRBJ1-4; D not resolved. CDR3 length: 15 amino acids. Per the germline V gene, CDR1 is MNHNS and CDR2 is SASEGT. The V end lost 3 bases, the J end lost 7 bases, and 15 bases lay between the germline ends. The CDR3 DNA reads TGTGCCAGCAGTGATGGATGGGGAGAAGGTGAAAAACTGTTTTTT. Residues: CASSDGWGEGEKLFF.

Concerning this clone itself: The germline gene is not matched at one end of the junction; a read error may be the cause. The gene calls are TRBV6-5 and TRBJ1-5; maybe TRBD1 (6 bases). The germline V gene encodes CDR1 MNHEY and CDR2 SVGAGI. The CDR3 has 15 amino acids. The CDR3 region is CASSNSGTLHQPQHF. The CDR3 bases are TGTGCCAGCAGTAACTCCGGGACACTCCATCAGCCCCAGCATTTT.

This clone has only one observation. The V call is TRBV2, the J call TRBJ2-1, with D possibly being TRBD2 (6 bases). CDR1 and CDR2 (germline): SNHLY, FYNNEI. V was clipped by 3 bases and J by 6 bases, with 9 bases between them. This CDR3 is 13 amino acids long. The CDR3 here is CASSERDLNEQFF. CDR3 bases: TGTGCCAGCAGTGAGCGGGATCTCAATGAGCAGTTCTTC.

This rearrangement joins TRBV4-2 to TRBJ1-1; D is unresolved. V shed 0 bases and J shed 4 bases, with 9 bases lying between them. Germline assignment: CDR1 LGHNA and CDR2 YNFKEQ. The CDR3 extends over 14 amino acids. The CDR3 spells CASSQDPRGTEAFF. CDR3 DNA: TGTGCCAGCAGCCAAGATCCTCGGGGCACTGAAGCTTTCTTT.

This chain links TRBV21-1 with TRBJ2-1; the table's D call of TRBD1 was not tested on the DNA. TRBV21-1 is tagged as a pseudogene. The CDR3 runs 18 residues. The CDR3 spells CASTPLGGDRWENNEQFF. The CDR3 region has the DNA TGTGCCAGCACCCCGCTAGGGGGAGACAGGTGGGAGAACAATGAGCAGTTCTTC.

V gene TRBV5-1 combines with J gene TRBJ2-2, with D possibly matching TRBD1 (5 bases). This CDR3 is built from 14 residues. Germline CDR1 reads SGHRS; CDR2 reads YFSETQ. V lost 4 bases to trimming and J lost 2 bases, with 9 bases between them. The chain's CDR3 is CASSLQANTGELFF. The CDR3 region has the DNA TGCGCCAGCAGCCTACAGGCCAACACCGGGGAGCTGTTTTTT.

The chain is built from TRBV11-1 and TRBJ2-5; possible D gene TRBD2, 6 bases. The CDR3 extends over 13 amino acids. The V gene lost 7 bases and the J gene lost 5 bases, with 14 bases spanning the gap. The germline gives CDR1 SGHAT, CDR2 FQDESV (reference sequence). The CDR3 DNA is TGTGCCAGCACCTCCTCGGGGGTGGAGACCCAGTACTTC. As protein: CASTSSGVETQYF.

The chain links TRBV19 to TRBJ1-2; D gene ambiguous. V lost 6 bases, J lost 0 bases, and 14 bases lay in between. This CDR3 spans 15 amino acids. CDR1 is LNHDA, CDR2 SQIVND, per germline (reference sequence). The CDR3 DNA reads as TGTGCCAGTAGAACTCTCGGGAGTACTAACTATGGCTACACCTTC. Residues: CASRTLGSTNYGYTF.

CDR3 sequence (DNA): TGTGCCAGCAGTTTTACACTAGATCAGCCCCAGCATTTT. This sequence encodes CASSFTLDQPQHF. The rearrangement joins TRBV27 to TRBJ1-5; D is unclear. The CDR3 runs 13 residues. The V end lost 3 bases, the J end lost 5 bases, and 8 bases lay between the germline ends. Per germline, CDR1 MNHEY and CDR2 SMNVEV (reference sequence).

The chain uses TRBV11-3 and TRBJ2-3, with 7 positions matching TRBD1. The length of the CDR3 is 15 residues. Unmatched junction bases numbered 4, after V lost 1 base and J lost 3 bases. The germline CDR1 and CDR2 sequences are SGHNT and YENEEA. The chain's CDR3 is CASSLGGQLTDTQYF. The CDR3, as DNA: TGTGCCAGCAGCTTAGGGGGACAGCTTACAGATACGCAGTATTTT.

The V and J genes are TRBV5-1 and TRBJ1-2; D is possibly TRBD1 (5 bases). Germline V CDR1 and CDR2: SGHRS, YFSETQ. V lost 4 bases and J 5 bases, leaving 9 bases between the germline ends. This CDR3 region has 12 residues. Written as DNA, the CDR3 is TGCGCCAGCAGCCCCGGGGGGTATGGCTACACCTTC. Amino acids: CASSPGGYGYTF.

The V and J genes are TRBV28 and TRBJ1-5; 8 nucleotides match TRBD1. Germline trimming cut 2 bases from V and 2 bases from J; bases unmatched to any gene: 2. In germline, CDR1 is MDHEN, CDR2 SYDVKM. This CDR3 comprises 15 residues. The CDR3 DNA reads TGTGCCAGCAGTTTACACAGGGGGGGCAATCAGCCCCAGCATTTT. This translates into CASSLHRGGNQPQHF.

The CDR3 DNA reads as TGTGCTTGCAACCAGAGGCCGGCATACGAGCAGTACTTC. Protein: CACNQRPAYEQYF. The chain combines TRBV7-8 with TRBJ2-7, with D uncertain. CDR3 length equals 13 residues. The germline V gene has CDR1 SGHVS and CDR2 FQNEAQ.

CDR3 region: CASGGTGGRSPLHF. The CDR3 DNA reads TGCGCCAGCGGGGGGACAGGGGGCAGATCACCCCTCCACTTT. The genes are TRBV4-1 and TRBJ1-6, with 12 bases matching TRBD1. Losses at the gene ends were 8 bases for V and 10 bases for J; bases not matched to a gene: 6. The germline V gene encodes CDR1 MGHRA and CDR2 YSYEKL. The CDR3 has 14 amino acids.

The chain joins TRBV18 to TRBJ2-7; D gene ambiguous. Germline V gives CDR1 KGHSH, CDR2 LQKENI. V dropped 2 bases and J dropped 0 bases, with 8 bases sitting between them. The CDR3 has 14 amino acids. The CDR3 sequence is CASSPTANSYEQYF. CDR3 nucleotide sequence: TGTGCCAGCTCACCAACAGCAAACTCCTACGAGCAGTACTTC.

The chain uses TRBV9 and TRBJ2-3; tentatively, D is TRBD2 (6 bases). CDR3 length: 15 residues. Trimming took 0 bases from V and 4 from J, leaving 12 bases between them. CDR1 is SGDLS, CDR2 YYNGEE, per germline. The CDR3: CASSVVPGDSDTQYF. For the CDR3, the DNA is TGTGCCAGCAGCGTAGTTCCGGGAGACTCAGATACGCAGTATTTT.

The chain recombines TRBV15 with TRBJ1-2; unclear D gene. V was trimmed by 0 bases and J by 7 bases, leaving 9 bases between them. The germline V gene has CDR1 LNHNV and CDR2 YYDKDF (reference sequence). This CDR3 is built from 13 residues. This CDR3 reads CATSREVGSGYTF. Written as DNA, the CDR3 is TGTGCCACCAGCAGAGAGGTAGGGAGTGGCTACACCTTC.

V gene TRBV18 combines with J gene TRBJ2-3; 9 bases agree with TRBD1. The CDR3 loop spans 15 amino acids. CDR1 and CDR2 (germline): KGHSH, LQKENI. J lost 2 bases, V lost 5 bases, and 5 bases had no gene match. In nucleotides, the CDR3 is TGTGCCAGCTCAGAAAGGACAGGGGCCACAGATACGCAGTATTTT. As protein: CASSERTGATDTQYF.

The V and J genes are TRBV7-8 and TRBJ2-4; possibly TRBD2 for D (5 bases). The CDR3 is made up of 17 amino acids. Per germline, CDR1 SGHVS and CDR2 FQNEAQ. Trimming took 1 base from V and 0 from J, leaving 13 bases between them. The CDR3 region is CASSLGPGNLAKNIQYF. The CDR3 DNA sequence: TGTGCCAGCAGCTTAGGTCCGGGGAATTTAGCCAAAAACATTCAGTACTTC. The whole variable domain, filled in from reference TRBV7-8 and TRBJ2-4, reads GAGVSQSPRYKVAKRGQDVALRCDPISGHVSLFWYQQALGQGPEFLTYFQNEAQLDKSGLPSDRFFAERPEGSVSTLKIQRTQQEDSAVYLCASSLGPGNLAKNIQYFGAGTRLSVL.

The DNA of the CDR3 is TGCGCCAGCCTTTTACTAGCTCCTACAGATACGCAGTATTTT. This gives the protein CASLLLAPTDTQYF. V and J are TRBV5-1 and TRBJ2-3, with D perhaps matching TRBD2 (6 bases). Germline values: CDR1 SGHRS, CDR2 YFSETQ. Between the trimmed V and J ends, which lost 7 bases and 3 bases, there was a span of 15 bases. The CDR3 covers 14 residues.

The chain employs TRBV7-3 and TRBJ1-1, with D unclear. Per germline, CDR1 SGHTA and CDR2 FQGTGA. The V gene lost 1 base and the J gene lost 5 bases, with 8 bases spanning the gap. The CDR3 is 13 residues long. CDR3 coding DNA: TGTGCCAGCAGCTTAAACAGTTGGACTGAAGCTTTCTTT. It is translated as CASSLNSWTEAFF.

The gene calls are TRBV7-3 and TRBJ2-7, with 7 bases that match TRBD2. This CDR3 is built from 13 residues. Per germline, CDR1 SGHTA and CDR2 FQGTGA. Trimming removed 5 bases from V and 5 bases from J; junction bases left unmatched: 6. The CDR3 here is CASSPGGGDEQYF. The CDR3 nucleotides read TGTGCCAGCAGCCCGGGGGGAGGCGACGAGCAGTACTTC.

The J gene is TRBJ2-2, the V gene TRBV5-1; D is possibly TRBD2 (6 bases). The germline CDR1 and CDR2 sequences are SGHRS and YFSETQ. The CDR3 runs 15 residues. Between the trimmed V and J ends, which lost 4 bases and 1 base, there was a span of 11 bases. The CDR3: CASSPTGGNTGELFF. In DNA form, the CDR3 reads TGCGCCAGCAGCCCGACCGGGGGGAACACCGGGGAGCTGTTTTTT. Variable domain in full (rest from reference TRBV5-1 and TRBJ2-2): KAGVTQTPRYLIKTRGQQVTLSCSPISGHRSVSWYQQTPGQGLQFLFEYFSETQRNKGNFPGRFSGRQFSNSRSEMNVSTLELGDSALYLCASSPTGGNTGELFFGEGSRLTVL.

In regard to this clone: Germline and junction disagree at one end, which may indicate a read error. The chain links TRBV7-7 to TRBJ1-2, with 10 bases aligning to TRBD1. The CDR3 sequence is 15 residues long. Germline loops: CDR1 SSHAT, CDR2 FNYEAQ (reference sequence). The CDR3 nucleotides read TGTGCTAGCAGCTTAGCCCGGGGACAGGGGAATGGCTACACCTTC. Its translation: CASSLARGQGNGYTF.